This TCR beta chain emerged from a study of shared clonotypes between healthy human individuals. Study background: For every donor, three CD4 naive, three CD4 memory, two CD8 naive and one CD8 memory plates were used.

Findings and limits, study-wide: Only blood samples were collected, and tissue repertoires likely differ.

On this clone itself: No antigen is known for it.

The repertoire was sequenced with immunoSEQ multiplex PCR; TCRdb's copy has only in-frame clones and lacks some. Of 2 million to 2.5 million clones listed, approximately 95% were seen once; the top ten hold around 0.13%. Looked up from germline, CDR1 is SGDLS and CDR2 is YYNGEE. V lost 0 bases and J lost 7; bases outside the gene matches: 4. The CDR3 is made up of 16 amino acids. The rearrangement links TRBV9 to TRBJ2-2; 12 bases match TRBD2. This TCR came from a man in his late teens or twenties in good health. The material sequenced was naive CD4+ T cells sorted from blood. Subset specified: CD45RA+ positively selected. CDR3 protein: CASSVGTSGRSGELFF. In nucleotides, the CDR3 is TGTGCCAGCAGCGTAGGAACTAGCGGGAGGAGCGGGGAGCTGTTTTTT.